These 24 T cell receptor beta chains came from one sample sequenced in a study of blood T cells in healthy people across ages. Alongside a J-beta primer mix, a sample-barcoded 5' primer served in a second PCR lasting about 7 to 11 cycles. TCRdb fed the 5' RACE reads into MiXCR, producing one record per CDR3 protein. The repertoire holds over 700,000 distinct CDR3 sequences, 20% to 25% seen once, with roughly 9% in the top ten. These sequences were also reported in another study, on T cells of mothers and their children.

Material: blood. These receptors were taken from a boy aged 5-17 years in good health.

Here the CDR3 DNA reads TGTGCCAGCATCCAGGGGTCCGAGGAGACCCAGTACTTC. It translates to CASIQGSEETQYF. This sequence joins TRBV2 and TRBJ2-5; possibly TRBD1 for D (6 bases). The V and J ends lost 7 bases and 5 bases respectively, with 14 bases between them. The germline gives CDR1 SNHLY, CDR2 FYNNEI. CDR3 length: 13 residues.

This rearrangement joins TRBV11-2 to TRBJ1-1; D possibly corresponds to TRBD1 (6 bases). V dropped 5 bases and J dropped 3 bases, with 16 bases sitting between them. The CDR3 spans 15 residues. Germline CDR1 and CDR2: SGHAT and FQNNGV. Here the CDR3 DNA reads TGTGCCAGCAGCCCTTGGGGAGCAGGGGACACTGAAGCTTTCTTT. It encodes CASSPWGAGDTEAFF. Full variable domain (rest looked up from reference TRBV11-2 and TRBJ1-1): EAGVAQSPRYKIIEKRQSVAFWCNPISGHATLYWYQQILGQGPKLLIQFQNNGVVDDSQLPKDRFSAERLKGVDSTLKIQPAKLEDSAVYLCASSPWGAGDTEAFFGQGTRLTVV.

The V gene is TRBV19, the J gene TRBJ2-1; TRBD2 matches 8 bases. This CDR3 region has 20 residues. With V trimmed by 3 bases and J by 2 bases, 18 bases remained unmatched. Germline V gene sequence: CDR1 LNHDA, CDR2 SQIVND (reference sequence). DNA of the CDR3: TGTGCCAGTAGTATGGATGGGGGGGGTGGAGCGGGAGTTCCCTACAATGAGCAGTTCTTC. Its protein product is CASSMDGGGGAGVPYNEQFF.

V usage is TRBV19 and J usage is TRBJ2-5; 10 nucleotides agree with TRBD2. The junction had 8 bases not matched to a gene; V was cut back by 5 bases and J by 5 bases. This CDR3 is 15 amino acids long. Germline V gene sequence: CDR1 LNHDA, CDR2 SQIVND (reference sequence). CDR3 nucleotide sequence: TGTGCCAGTAGTTGGAGCGGGGGGGCCAGGGAGACCCAGTACTTC. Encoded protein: CASSWSGGARETQYF.

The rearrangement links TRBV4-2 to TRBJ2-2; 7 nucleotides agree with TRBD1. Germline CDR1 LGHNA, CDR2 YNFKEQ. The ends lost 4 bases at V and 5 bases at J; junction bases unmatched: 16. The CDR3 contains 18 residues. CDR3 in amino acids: CASSLQTGDVLYTGELFF. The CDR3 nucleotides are TGTGCCAGCAGCCTCCAAACAGGGGATGTTCTCTATACCGGGGAGCTGTTTTTT.

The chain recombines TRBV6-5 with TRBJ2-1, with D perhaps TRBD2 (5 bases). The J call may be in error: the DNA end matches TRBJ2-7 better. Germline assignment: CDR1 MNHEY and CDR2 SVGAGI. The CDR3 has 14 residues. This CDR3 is CASRLQFGEYEQYF. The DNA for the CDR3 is TGTGCCAGCAGGTTGCAATTCGGGGAATACGAGCAGTACTTC.

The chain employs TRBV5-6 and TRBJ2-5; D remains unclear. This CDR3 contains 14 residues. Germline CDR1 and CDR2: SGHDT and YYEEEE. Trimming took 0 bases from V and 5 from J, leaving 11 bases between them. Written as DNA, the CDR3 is TGTGCCAGCAGCTTGGTCGTAGAGATGGAGACCCAGTACTTC. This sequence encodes CASSLVVEMETQYF. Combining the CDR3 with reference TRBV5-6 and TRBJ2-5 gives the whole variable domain DAGVTQSPTHLIKTRGQQVTLRCSPKSGHDTVSWYQQALGQGPQFIFQYYEEEERQRGNFPDRFSGHQFPNYSSELNVNALLLGDSALYLCASSLVVEMETQYFGPGTRLLVL.

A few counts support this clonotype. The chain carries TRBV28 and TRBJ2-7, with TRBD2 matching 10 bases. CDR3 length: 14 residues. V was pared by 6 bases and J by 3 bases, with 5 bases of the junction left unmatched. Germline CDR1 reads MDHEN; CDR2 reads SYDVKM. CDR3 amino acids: CASRTGTSDYEQYF. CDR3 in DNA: TGTGCCAGCAGAACCGGGACTAGCGACTACGAGCAGTACTTC.

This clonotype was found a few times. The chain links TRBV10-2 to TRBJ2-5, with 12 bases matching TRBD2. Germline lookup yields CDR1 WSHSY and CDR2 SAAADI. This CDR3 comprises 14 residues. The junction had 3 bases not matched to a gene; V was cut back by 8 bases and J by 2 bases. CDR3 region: CASRLAGEQETQYF. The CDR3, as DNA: TGCGCCAGCCGACTAGCGGGGGAGCAAGAGACCCAGTACTTC.

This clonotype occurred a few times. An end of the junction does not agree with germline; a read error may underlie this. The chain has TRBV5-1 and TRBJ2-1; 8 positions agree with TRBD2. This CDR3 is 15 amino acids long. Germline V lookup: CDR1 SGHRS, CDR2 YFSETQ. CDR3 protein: CASSPGPAGVGERFF. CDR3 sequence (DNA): TGCGCCAGCAGCCCCGGACCAGCGGGAGTTGGTGAGCGGTTCTTC.

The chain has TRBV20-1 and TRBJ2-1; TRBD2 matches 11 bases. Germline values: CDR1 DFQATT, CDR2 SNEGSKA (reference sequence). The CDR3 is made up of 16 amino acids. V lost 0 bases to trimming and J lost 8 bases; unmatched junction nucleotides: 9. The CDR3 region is CSARDGSGGALDEQFF. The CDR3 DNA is TGCAGTGCTAGAGATGGTAGCGGGGGGGCCTTAGATGAGCAGTTCTTC.

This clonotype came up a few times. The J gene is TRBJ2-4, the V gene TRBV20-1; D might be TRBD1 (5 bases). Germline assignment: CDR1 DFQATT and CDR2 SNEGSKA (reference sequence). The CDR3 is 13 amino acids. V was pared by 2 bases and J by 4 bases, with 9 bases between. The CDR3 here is CSARQGTKNIQYF. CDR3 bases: TGCAGTGCTAGACAGGGCACGAAAAACATTCAGTACTTC.

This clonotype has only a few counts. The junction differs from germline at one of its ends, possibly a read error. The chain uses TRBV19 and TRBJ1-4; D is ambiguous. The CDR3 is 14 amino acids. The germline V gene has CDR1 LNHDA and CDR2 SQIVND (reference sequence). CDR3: CASNFELVSEKLLF. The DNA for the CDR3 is TGTGCCAGTAATTTTGAGCTTGTGTCTGAAAAACTGCTTTTT.

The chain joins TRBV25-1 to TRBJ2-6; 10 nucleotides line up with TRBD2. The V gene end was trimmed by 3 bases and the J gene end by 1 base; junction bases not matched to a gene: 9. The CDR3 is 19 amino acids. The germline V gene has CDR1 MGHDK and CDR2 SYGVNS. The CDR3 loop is CASSDSRERGGSGANVLTF. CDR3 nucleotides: TGTGCCAGCAGTGACAGTCGGGAGCGGGGGGGTTCTGGGGCCAACGTCCTGACTTTC.

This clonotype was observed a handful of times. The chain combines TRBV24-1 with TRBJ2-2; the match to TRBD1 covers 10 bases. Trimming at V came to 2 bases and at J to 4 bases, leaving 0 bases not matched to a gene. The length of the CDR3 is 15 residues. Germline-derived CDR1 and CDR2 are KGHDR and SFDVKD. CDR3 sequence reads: CATSDWTGGTGELFF. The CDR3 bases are TGTGCCACCAGTGATTGGACAGGGGGCACCGGGGAGCTGTTTTTT.

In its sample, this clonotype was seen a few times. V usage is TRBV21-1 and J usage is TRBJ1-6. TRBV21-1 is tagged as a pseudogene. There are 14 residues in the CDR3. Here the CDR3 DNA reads TGTGCCAGCAGCATAGGGTCGGGTAATTCGCCCCTCCACTTT. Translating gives CASSIGSGNSPLHF.

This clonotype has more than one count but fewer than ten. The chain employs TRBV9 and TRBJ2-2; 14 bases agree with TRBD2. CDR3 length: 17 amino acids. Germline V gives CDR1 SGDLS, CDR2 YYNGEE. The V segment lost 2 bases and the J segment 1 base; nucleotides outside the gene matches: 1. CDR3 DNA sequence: TGTGCCAGCAGCGTCGGGACTAGCGGGAGGAACACCGGGGAGCTGTTTTTT. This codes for CASSVGTSGRNTGELFF.

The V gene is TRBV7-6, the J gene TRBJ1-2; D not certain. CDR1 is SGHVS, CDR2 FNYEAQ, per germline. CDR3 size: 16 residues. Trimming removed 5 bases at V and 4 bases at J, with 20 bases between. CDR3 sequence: CASSPLGGGGGYGYTF. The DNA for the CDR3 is TGTGCCAGCAGCCCGCTCGGTGGAGGAGGCGGCTATGGCTACACCTTC.

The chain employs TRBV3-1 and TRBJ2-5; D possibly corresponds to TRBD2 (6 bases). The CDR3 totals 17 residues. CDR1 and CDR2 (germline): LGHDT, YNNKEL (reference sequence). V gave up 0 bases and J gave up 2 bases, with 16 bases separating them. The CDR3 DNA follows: TGTGCCAGCAGCCAAGACGCGGCGGGAAGGTATCAAGAGACCCAGTACTTC. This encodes CASSQDAAGRYQETQYF.

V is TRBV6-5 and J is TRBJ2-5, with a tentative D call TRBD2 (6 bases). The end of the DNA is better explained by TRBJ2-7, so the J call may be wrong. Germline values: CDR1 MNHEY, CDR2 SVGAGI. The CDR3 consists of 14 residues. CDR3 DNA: TGTGCCAGCAAAAGGGGAGGACATTGGGACGAGCAGTACTTC. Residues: CASKRGGHWDEQYF.

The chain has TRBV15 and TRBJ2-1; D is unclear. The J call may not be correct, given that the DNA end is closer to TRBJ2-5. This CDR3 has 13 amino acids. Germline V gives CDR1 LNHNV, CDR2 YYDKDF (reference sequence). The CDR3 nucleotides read TGTGCCACCAGCAGAGAAACAGAAGGGACCCAGTACTTC. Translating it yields CATSRETEGTQYF.

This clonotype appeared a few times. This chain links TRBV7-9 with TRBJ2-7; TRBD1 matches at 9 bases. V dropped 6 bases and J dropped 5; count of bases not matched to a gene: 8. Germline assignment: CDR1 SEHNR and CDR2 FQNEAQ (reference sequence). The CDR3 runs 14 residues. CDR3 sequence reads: CASRGGTGLHEQYF. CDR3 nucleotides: TGTGCCAGCAGAGGCGGGACAGGGTTACACGAGCAGTACTTC.

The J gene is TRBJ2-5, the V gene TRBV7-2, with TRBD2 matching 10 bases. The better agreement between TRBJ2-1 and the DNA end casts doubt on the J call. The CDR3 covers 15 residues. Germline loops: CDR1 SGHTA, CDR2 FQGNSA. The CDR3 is CASSHTSGVYNEQFF. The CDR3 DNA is TGTGCCAGCAGCCACACTAGCGGGGTCTACAATGAGCAGTTCTTC.

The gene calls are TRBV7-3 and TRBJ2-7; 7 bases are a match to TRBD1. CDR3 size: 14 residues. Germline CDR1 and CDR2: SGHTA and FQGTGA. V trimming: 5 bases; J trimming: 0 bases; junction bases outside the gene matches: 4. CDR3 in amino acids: CASSVGDSSYEQYF. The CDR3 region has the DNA TGTGCCAGCAGCGTAGGGGACAGCTCCTACGAGCAGTACTTC.